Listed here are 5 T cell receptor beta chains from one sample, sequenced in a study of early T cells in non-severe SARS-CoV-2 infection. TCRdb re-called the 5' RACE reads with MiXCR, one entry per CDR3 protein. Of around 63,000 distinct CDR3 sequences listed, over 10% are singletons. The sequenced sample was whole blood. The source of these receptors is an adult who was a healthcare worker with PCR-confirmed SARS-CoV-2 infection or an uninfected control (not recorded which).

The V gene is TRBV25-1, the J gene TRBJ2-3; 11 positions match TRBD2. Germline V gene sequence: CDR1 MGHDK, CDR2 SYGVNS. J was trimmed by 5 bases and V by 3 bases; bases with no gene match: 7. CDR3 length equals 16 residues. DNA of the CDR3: TGTGCCAGCAGTGACATCCTAGCGGGGGGAGTAGATACGCAGTATTTT. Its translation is CASSDILAGGVDTQYF.

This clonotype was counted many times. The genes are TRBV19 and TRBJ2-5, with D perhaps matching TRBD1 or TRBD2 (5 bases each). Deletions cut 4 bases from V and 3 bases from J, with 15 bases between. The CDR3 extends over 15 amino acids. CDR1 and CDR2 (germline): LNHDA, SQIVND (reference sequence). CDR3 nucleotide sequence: TGTGCCAGTAGTACGCCGGGACGGCGAAAAGAGACCCAGTACTTC. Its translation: CASSTPGRRKETQYF.

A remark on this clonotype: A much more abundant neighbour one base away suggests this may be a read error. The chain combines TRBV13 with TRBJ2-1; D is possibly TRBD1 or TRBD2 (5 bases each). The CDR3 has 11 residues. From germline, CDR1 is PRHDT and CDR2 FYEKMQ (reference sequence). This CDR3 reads CASSSLGEQLF. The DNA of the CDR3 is TGTGCCAGCAGCTCATTGGGGGAGCAGTTGTTC.

The CDR3 loop reads CASRWGALGSPLHF. CDR3 sequence (DNA): TGTGCCAGCAGGTGGGGGGCCCTTGGTTCACCCCTCCACTTT. The chain employs TRBV27 and TRBJ1-6; D might be TRBD1 (6 bases). The germline V and J ends were trimmed by 6 bases and 9 bases, with 15 bases remaining between them. The CDR3 covers 14 residues. CDR1 and CDR2 (germline): MNHEY, SMNVEV (reference sequence).

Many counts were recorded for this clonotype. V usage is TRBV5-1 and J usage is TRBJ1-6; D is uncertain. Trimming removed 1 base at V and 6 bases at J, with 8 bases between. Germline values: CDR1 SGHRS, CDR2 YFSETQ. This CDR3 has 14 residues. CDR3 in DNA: TGCGCCAGCAGCTTGCAGAACTCTAATTCACCCCTCCACTTT. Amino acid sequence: CASSLQNSNSPLHF.